This T cell receptor (beta chain) was retrieved from a study of T cell changes during pregnancy in multiple sclerosis. Looked up from germline, CDR1 is LNHDA and CDR2 is SQIVND (reference sequence). This CDR3 comprises 13 residues. V was pared by 7 bases and J by 10 bases, with 7 bases of the junction left unmatched. Clones were sequenced by immunoSEQ multiplex PCR, and TCRdb holds only the in-frame ones, with some missing. Altogether 30,000 or so clones are present, approximately 94% being singletons, with the ten largest covering 0.43%. The chain has TRBV19 and TRBJ1-6, with 7 bases matching TRBD1. The receptor was isolated from a female donor with multiple sclerosis, enrolled in a pregnancy study. The source was CD4+ T cells from peripheral blood mononuclear cells, collected after pregnancy. CDR3: CASTREQGSPLHF. DNA of the CDR3: TGTGCCAGTACCAGAGAACAGGGGTCACCCCTCCACTTT.